This T cell receptor (beta chain) was captured by sequencing in a study of shared clonotypes between healthy human individuals. Per the original data handling: Junction-only immunoSEQ sequences carried no quality scores, so filtering differed. TCRdb keeps only in-frame clones here, not all; method: immunoSEQ multiplex PCR. V and J calls and clone size are as listed in that table; D and trimming were resolved from the DNA. The profile shows roughly 600,000 clones, more than 95% of them singletons. Germline-derived CDR1 and CDR2 are SGDLS and YYNGEE. The CDR3 spans 16 residues. The J segment lost 5 bases and the V segment lost 4 bases, leaving 8 bases of the junction unmatched. CD8 cells regarded as naive lacked CD45RO, were positively chosen for CCR7, and omitted terminally differentiated effector memory CD45RA+ cells.

The chain recombines TRBV9 with TRBJ2-3; 12 nucleotides align to TRBD1. Sample: naive CD8+ T cells sorted from blood. The source of this sequence is a man between 25 and 39 years old in good health. CDR3 coding DNA: TGTGCCAGCAGCTCACCCGGGACAGGGGGCAGAGATACGCAGTATTTT. It is translated as CASSSPGTGGRDTQYF. Together with reference TRBV9 and TRBJ2-3, the CDR3 gives the full variable domain: DSGVTQTPKHLITATGQRVTLRCSPRSGDLSVYWYQQSLDQGLQFLIQYYNGEERAKGNILERFSAQQFPDLHSELNLSSLELGDSALYFCASSSPGTGGRDTQYFGPGTRLTVL.